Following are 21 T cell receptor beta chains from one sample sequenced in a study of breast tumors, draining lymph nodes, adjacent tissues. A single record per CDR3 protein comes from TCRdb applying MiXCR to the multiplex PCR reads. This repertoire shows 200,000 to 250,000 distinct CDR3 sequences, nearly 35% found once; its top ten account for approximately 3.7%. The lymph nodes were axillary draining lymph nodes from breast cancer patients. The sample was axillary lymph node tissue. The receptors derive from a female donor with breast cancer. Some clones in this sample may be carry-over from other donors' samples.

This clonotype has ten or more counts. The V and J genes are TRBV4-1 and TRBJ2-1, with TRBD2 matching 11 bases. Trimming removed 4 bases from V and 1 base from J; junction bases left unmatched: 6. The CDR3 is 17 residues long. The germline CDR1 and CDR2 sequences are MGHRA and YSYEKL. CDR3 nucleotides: TGCGCCAGCAGCCTTGACCTAGCGGGAGGTTCCTACAATGAGCAGTTCTTC. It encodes CASSLDLAGGSYNEQFF.

CDR3 bases: TGTGCCAGCAGCGCCGGACAGGGCTATGGCTACACCTTC. It is translated as CASSAGQGYGYTF. V usage is TRBV13 and J usage is TRBJ1-2, with 8 nucleotides matching TRBD1. The CDR3 contains 13 residues. V shed 5 bases and J 4 bases; nucleotides not matched to a gene: 3. Germline V gives CDR1 PRHDT, CDR2 FYEKMQ (reference sequence).

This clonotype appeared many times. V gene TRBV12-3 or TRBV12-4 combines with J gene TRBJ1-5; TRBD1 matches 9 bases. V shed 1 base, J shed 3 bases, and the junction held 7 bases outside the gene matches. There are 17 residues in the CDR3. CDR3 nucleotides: TGTGCCAGCAGTTTAGGTTCGACAGGGGGGTACAATCAGCCCCAGCATTTT. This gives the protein CASSLGSTGGYNQPQHF.

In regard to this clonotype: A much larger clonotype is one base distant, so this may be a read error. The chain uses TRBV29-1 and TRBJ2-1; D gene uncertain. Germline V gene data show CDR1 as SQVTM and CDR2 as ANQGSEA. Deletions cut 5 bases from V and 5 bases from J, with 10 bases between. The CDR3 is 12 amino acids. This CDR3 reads CSVSDSHNEQFF. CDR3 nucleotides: TGCAGCGTTTCGGATTCCCACAATGAGCAGTTCTTC.

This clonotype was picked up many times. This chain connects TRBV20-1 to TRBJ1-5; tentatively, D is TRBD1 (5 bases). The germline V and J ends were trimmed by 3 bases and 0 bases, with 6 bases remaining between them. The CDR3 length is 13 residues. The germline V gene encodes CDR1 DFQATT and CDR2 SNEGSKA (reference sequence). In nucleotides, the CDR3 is TGCAGTGCTAGCAGGGCTAGCAATCAGCCCCAGCATTTT. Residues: CSASRASNQPQHF.

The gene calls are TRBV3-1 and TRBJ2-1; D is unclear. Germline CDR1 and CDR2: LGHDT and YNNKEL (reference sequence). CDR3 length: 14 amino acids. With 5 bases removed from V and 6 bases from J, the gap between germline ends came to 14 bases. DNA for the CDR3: TGTGCCAGCAGCGAGCGACCTCAGATCAATGAGCAGTTCTTC. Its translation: CASSERPQINEQFF.

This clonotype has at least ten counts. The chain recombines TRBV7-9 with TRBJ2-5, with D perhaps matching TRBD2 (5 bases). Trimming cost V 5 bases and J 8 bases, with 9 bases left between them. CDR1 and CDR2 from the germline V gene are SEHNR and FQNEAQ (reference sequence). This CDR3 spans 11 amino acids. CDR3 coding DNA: TGTGCCAGCAGCGAACCGGGAACCCAGTACTTC. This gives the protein CASSEPGTQYF.

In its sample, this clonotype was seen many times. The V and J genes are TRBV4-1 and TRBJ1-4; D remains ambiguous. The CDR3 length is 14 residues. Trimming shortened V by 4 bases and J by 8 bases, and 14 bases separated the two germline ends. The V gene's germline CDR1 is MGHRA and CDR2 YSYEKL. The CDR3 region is CASSPKEGWEKLFF. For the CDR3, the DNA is TGCGCCAGCAGCCCAAAGGAGGGATGGGAAAAACTGTTTTTT.

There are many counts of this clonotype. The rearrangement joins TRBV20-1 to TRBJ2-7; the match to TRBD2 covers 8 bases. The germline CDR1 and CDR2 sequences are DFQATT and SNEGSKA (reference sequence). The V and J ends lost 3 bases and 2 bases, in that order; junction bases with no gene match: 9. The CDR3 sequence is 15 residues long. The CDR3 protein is CSARDPAGETYEQYF. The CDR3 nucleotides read TGCAGTGCTAGGGACCCAGCGGGGGAAACCTACGAGCAGTACTTC.

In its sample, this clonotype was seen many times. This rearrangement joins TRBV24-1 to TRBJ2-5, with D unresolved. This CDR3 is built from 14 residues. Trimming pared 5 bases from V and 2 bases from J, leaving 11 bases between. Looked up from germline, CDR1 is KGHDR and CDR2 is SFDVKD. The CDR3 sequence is CATSGPASQETQYF. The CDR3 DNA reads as TGTGCCACCAGTGGTCCGGCAAGTCAAGAGACCCAGTACTTC.

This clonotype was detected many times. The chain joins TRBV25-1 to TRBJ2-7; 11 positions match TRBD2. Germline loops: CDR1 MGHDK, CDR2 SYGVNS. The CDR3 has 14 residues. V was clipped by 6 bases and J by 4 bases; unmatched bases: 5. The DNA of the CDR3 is TGTGCCAGCAGGGGGACTAGCGGTAAATACGAGCAGTACTTC. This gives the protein CASRGTSGKYEQYF.

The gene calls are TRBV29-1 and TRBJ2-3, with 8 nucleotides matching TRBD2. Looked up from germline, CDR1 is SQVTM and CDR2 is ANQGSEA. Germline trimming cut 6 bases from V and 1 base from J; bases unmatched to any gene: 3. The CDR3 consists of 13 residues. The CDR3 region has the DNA TGCAGCGTACCGGGACTAGGCACAGATACGCAGTATTTT. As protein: CSVPGLGTDTQYF.

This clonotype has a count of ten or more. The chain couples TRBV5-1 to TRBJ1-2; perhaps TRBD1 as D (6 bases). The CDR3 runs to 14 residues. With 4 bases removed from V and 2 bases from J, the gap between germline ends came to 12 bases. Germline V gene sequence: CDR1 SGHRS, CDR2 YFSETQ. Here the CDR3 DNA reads TGCGCCAGCAGCCTCCCTGGACAGAACTATGGCTACACCTTC. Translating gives CASSLPGQNYGYTF.

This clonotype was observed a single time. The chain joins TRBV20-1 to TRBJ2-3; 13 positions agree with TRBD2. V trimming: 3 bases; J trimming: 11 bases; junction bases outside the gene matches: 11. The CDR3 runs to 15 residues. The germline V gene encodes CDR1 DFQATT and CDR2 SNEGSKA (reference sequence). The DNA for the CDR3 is TGCAGTGCTAGGCAACTAGCGGGGGGGCCTGATGAGCAGTATTTT. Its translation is CSARQLAGGPDEQYF.

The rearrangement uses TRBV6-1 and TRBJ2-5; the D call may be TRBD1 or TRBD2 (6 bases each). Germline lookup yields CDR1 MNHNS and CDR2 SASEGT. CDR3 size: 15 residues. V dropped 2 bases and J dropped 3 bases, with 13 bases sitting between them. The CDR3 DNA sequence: TGTGCCAGCAGTGAACGGAGGGGGGAGGAAGAGACCCAGTACTTC. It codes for CASSERRGEEETQYF.

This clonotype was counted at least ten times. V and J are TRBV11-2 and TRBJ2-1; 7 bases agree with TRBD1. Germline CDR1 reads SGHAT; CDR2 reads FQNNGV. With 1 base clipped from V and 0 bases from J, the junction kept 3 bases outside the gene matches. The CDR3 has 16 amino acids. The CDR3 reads CASSLGHRGSYNEQFF. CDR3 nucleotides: TGTGCCAGCAGCTTAGGTCACAGGGGCTCCTACAATGAGCAGTTCTTC.

The CDR3: CASSQFRGGEQPQHF. The DNA of the CDR3 is TGTGCCAGCAGCCAATTTCGTGGCGGGGAACAGCCCCAGCATTTT. This sequence joins TRBV16 and TRBJ1-5; D is undetermined. The CDR3 is made up of 15 amino acids. V lost 1 base, J lost 7 bases, and 14 bases lay in between. Germline V gives CDR1 KGHSY, CDR2 FQNENV. The variable domain in full, completed from reference TRBV16 and TRBJ1-5, reads GEEVAQTPKHLVRGEGQKAKLYCAPIKGHSYVFWYQQVLKNEFKFLISFQNENVFDETGMPKERFSAKCLPNSPCSLEIQATKLEDSAVYFCASSQFRGGEQPQHFGDGTRLSIL.

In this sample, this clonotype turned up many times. The CDR3 DNA follows: TGCAGCGTTGAAGATGACGGGACAGGGGATGGCTACACCTTC. It yields the protein CSVEDDGTGDGYTF. V and J are TRBV29-1 and TRBJ1-2; 10 nucleotides line up with TRBD1. This CDR3 spans 14 amino acids. Trimming removed 0 bases from V and 6 bases from J; junction bases left unmatched: 4. The germline V gene has CDR1 SQVTM and CDR2 ANQGSEA.

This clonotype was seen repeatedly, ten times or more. The CDR3 DNA sequence: TGCGCCAGCATCTGGACTAGCGGACTCTCGGAGCAGTTCTTC. As protein: CASIWTSGLSEQFF. This chain uses TRBV10-2 with TRBJ2-1; 10 bases are shared with TRBD2. Per germline, CDR1 WSHSY and CDR2 SAAADI. The CDR3 is 14 residues long. Germline trimming cut 7 bases from V and 10 bases from J; bases unmatched to any gene: 10.

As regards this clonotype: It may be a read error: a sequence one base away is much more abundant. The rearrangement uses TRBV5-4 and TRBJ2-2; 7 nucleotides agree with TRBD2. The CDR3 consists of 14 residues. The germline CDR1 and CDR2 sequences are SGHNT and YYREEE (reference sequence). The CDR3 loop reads CAGSLSRETGELFF. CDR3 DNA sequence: TGTGCCGGCAGCTTGTCGCGGGAGACCGGGGAGCTGTTTTTT.

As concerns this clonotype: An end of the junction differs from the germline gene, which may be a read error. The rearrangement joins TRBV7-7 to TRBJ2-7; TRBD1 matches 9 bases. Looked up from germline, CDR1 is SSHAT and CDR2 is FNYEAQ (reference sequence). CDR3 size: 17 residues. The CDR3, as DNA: TGTGCTAGCAGCTTAGCCCAGGGGGGACAGGGAAGGTCCGAGCAGTACTTC. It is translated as CASSLAQGGQGRSEQYF.